Shown below are 31 T cell receptor beta chains from a single sample sequenced in a study of T cells in women clearing cervical HPV infection. The method was immunoSEQ multiplex PCR; TCRdb's version includes in-frame clones alone and lacks a portion of them. The listing contains roughly 40,000 clones. The sequencing input was blood buffy coat. These receptors originate from a woman aged 18 to 75 with a cervical HPV16 infection that either progressed to CIN3+ or cleared (not recorded which).

In regard to this clone: The read ends 3 residues shy of where the CDR3 ends; the end is completed using the germline J gene. This chain joins TRBV29-1 and TRBJ2-1, with TRBD2 matching 9 bases. The J segment lost 5 bases and the V segment lost 4 bases, leaving 15 bases of the junction unmatched. The germline gives CDR1 SQVTM, CDR2 ANQGSEA. The CDR3 runs 17 residues. The sequenced part of the CDR3 DNA is TGCAGCGTTGGAATTACTGGGGTAGCGGGAGCACACAATGAG. This encodes CSVGITGVAGAHNE. The complete CDR3 reads CSVGITGVAGAHNEQFF.

Notes on this clone: The CDR3 end lies 3 residues beyond the end of the read and is filled in from the germline J gene. The chain links TRBV14 to TRBJ1-4, with 9 positions matching TRBD1. The junction had 4 bases not matched to a gene; V was cut back by 4 bases and J by 7 bases. In germline, CDR1 is SGHDN, CDR2 FVKESK. The CDR3 is made up of 14 amino acids. The CDR3 DNA, read in part, is TGTGCCAGCAGCCCGAGGACAGGGGCTGAAAAA. It translates to CASSPRTGAEK. The full CDR3 protein reads CASSPRTGAEKLFF.

Of note for this clone: The CDR3 goes on 3 residues after the read ends, and that part is filled in from the germline J gene. The rearrangement links TRBV30 to TRBJ2-6, with 9 bases lining up with TRBD1. With V trimmed by 2 bases and J by 2 bases, 7 bases remained unmatched. The CDR3 is 17 residues long. Germline assignment: CDR1 GTSNPN and CDR2 SVGIG (reference sequence). The DNA read from the CDR3 is TGTGCCTGGAGTCCTGGGACAGGGAACCCTGGGGCCAACGTC. Translated: CAWSPGTGNPGANV. The entire CDR3 reads CAWSPGTGNPGANVLTF.

About this clone itself: The DNA ends 3 residues before the CDR3 does, and the rest of the CDR3 is filled in from the germline J gene. The J gene is TRBJ2-2, the V gene TRBV20-1; 7 positions match TRBD2. V dropped 1 base and J dropped 7; count of bases not matched to a gene: 6. This CDR3 region has 14 residues. Germline loops: CDR1 DFQATT, CDR2 SNEGSKA (reference sequence). The CDR3 spells CSARVGTTNGELFF. The CDR3 bases that were read are TGCAGTGCTAGAGTAGGGACTACAAACGGGGAG.

Concerning this clone: The DNA ends 3 residues before the CDR3 does, and the rest of the CDR3 is filled in from the germline J gene. The rearrangement uses TRBV11-3 and TRBJ1-6; no firm D call. Germline-derived CDR1 and CDR2 are SGHNT and YENEEA. The CDR3 sequence is 15 residues long. Trimming shortened V by 5 bases and J by 5 bases, and 13 bases separated the two germline ends. The sequenced part of the CDR3 DNA is TGTGCCAGCAGCCCCCCCCGCATAGATAATTCACCC. Translated, it gives CASSPPRIDNSP. The full CDR3 reads CASSPPRIDNSPLHF.

Note on this clone: From the germline J gene comes the end of the CDR3, since the read stops 3 residues before it. V and J are TRBV30 and TRBJ1-5; perhaps TRBD1 as D (5 bases). CDR1 is GTSNPN, CDR2 SVGIG, per germline (reference sequence). CDR3 length: 15 residues. V was shortened by 0 bases and J by 9 bases, with 18 bases between the two germline ends. The CDR3 protein is CAWSVSGTSGRPQHF. The sequenced part of the CDR3 DNA is TGTGCCTGGAGTGTGTCTGGGACTAGCGGGAGGCCC.

As to this clone: The read falls 3 residues short of the CDR3 end, and the missing part is taken from the germline J gene. This sequence joins TRBV19 and TRBJ2-3; 7 nucleotides agree with TRBD1. Germline CDR1 LNHDA, CDR2 SQIVND (reference sequence). The length of the CDR3 is 13 residues. Here the CDR3 reads CASNLGQEQPQYF. The DNA read from the CDR3 is TGTGCCAGTAACCTCGGACAGGAACAGCCG.

Partial CDR3 DNA: TGCAGCGTTTCGGACAGCGTTGGTGGC. Translated: CSVSDSVGG. The entire CDR3 protein reads CSVSDSVGGYTF. The chain links TRBV29-1 to TRBJ1-2, with D perhaps matching TRBD1 (6 bases). The CDR3 goes on 3 residues after the read ends, and that part is filled in from the germline J gene. V shed 5 bases and J shed 7 bases, with 14 bases lying between them. The CDR3 totals 12 residues. The germline V gene encodes CDR1 SQVTM and CDR2 ANQGSEA.

In the case of this clone: The CDR3 extends 3 residues past the end of the read, so its final part is completed from the germline J gene. This chain uses TRBV19 with TRBJ2-1; a weak D match, TRBD1 (5 bases). The CDR3 runs to 16 residues. The germline V gene encodes CDR1 LNHDA and CDR2 SQIVND (reference sequence). The V end lost 1 base, the J end lost 8 bases, and 18 bases lay between the germline ends. The CDR3 DNA, read in part, is TGTGCCAGTAGTATAGGTAGGCTGGGCAGGGCAGATGAG. It codes for CASSIGRLGRADE. The entire CDR3 reads CASSIGRLGRADEQFF.

Concerning this clone: The read ends 3 residues shy of where the CDR3 ends; the end is completed using the germline J gene. V gene TRBV7-3 combines with J gene TRBJ2-3; 9 bases are shared with TRBD1. The germline V gene has CDR1 SGHTA and CDR2 FQGTGA. CDR3 length: 16 amino acids. The CDR3 spells CASSSLPPGQGGSQYF. CDR3 bases read: TGTGCCAGCAGCTCCCTTCCCCCGGGACAGGGTGGGTCG.

Of note for this clone: The read finishes 3 residues shy of the CDR3 end, and the germline J gene is used to complete it. The rearrangement joins TRBV20-1 to TRBJ2-1; a weak D match, TRBD1 (6 bases). This CDR3 region has 14 residues. The ends were cut back, 5 bases at V and 7 bases at J, with 18 bases in the middle. The germline V gene has CDR1 DFQATT and CDR2 SNEGSKA (reference sequence). CDR3 DNA, as far as it was read: TGCAGTGCTCCTCGTAGGGGGATGGTGAATGAG. Its translation: CSAPRRGMVNE. The full CDR3 reads CSAPRRGMVNEQFF.

About this clone itself: The read ends 3 residues early relative to the CDR3; the germline J gene fills the gap. This chain uses TRBV19 with TRBJ1-2; possible D gene TRBD1, 6 bases. This CDR3 is built from 15 residues. CDR1 LNHDA and CDR2 SQIVND come from the germline V gene (reference sequence). The CDR3 region is CASRVDSKIYNDYTF. Partial CDR3 DNA: TGTGCCAGTAGGGTGGACAGTAAGATATACAATGAC.

About this clone: The CDR3 is cut off 3 residues early in the read; its end comes from the germline J gene. V usage is TRBV5-4 and J usage is TRBJ2-7; D unresolved. Germline V gives CDR1 SGHNT, CDR2 YYREEE (reference sequence). V was cut by 2 bases and J by 0 bases, with 9 bases left in between. This CDR3 region has 14 residues. The CDR3 spells CASSLGQHSYEQYF. The CDR3 DNA, read in part, is TGTGCCAGCAGCTTAGGGCAACACTCCTACGAG.

About this clone: The read halts 3 residues ahead of the CDR3 end, with the missing end drawn from the germline J gene. The chain employs TRBV29-1 and TRBJ1-2; D perhaps matches TRBD1 (5 bases). The CDR3 runs 13 residues. Germline V gives CDR1 SQVTM, CDR2 ANQGSEA. V gave up 3 bases and J gave up 6 bases, with 14 bases separating them. The CDR3 is CSVDRAPRDGYTF. CDR3 bases read: TGCAGCGTTGACAGGGCCCCTAGAGATGGC.

Notes on this clone: The read comes to an end 3 residues before the CDR3 does, leaving the germline J gene to fill in the end. V and J are TRBV7-4 and TRBJ2-7; 7 bases fit TRBD1. With V trimmed by 3 bases and J by 4 bases, 15 bases remained unmatched. Germline V CDR1 and CDR2: SGHVT, SQSDAQ. This CDR3 region has 17 residues. Incomplete CDR3 DNA: TGTGCCAGCAGCTTCATACATAAACAGGGGTGGCGGTACGAG. Amino acid sequence: CASSFIHKQGWRYE. From start to end, the CDR3 is CASSFIHKQGWRYEQYF.

In regard to this clone: Read sequence stops 3 residues before the CDR3 end, and the germline J gene provides the missing end. The V call is TRBV4-1, the J call TRBJ1-2; no clear D gene. CDR1 MGHRA and CDR2 YSYEKL come from the germline V gene. Trimming stripped 2 bases from V and 7 bases from J, with 11 bases between. The CDR3 has 13 residues. The CDR3 sequence is CASSQLGLGGYTF. Partial CDR3 DNA: TGCGCCAGCAGCCAATTAGGGTTGGGTGGC.

The chain's CDR3 is CAWSPGQGAYGYTF. The sequenced part of the CDR3 DNA is TGTGCCTGGAGTCCGGGACAGGGGGCGTATGGC. The V call is TRBV30, the J call TRBJ1-2; 12 positions match TRBD1. The read gets to within 3 residues of the CDR3 end, and the germline J gene fills in the rest. The V segment lost 2 bases and the J segment 5 bases; nucleotides outside the gene matches: 3. Germline assignment: CDR1 GTSNPN and CDR2 SVGIG (reference sequence). CDR3 size: 14 residues.

On this clone: Read sequence stops 3 residues before the CDR3 end, and the germline J gene provides the missing end. The chain is built from TRBV2 and TRBJ2-7, with 7 bases identical to TRBD1. J was trimmed by 2 bases and V by 3 bases; bases with no gene match: 13. The CDR3 runs 17 residues. Germline CDR1 is SNHLY and CDR2 is FYNNEI. The CDR3: CASSDAVLGQVTYEQYF. The CDR3 DNA, read in part, is TGTGCCAGCAGTGATGCCGTTTTAGGACAGGTTACCTACGAG.

A word on this clone: Read sequence stops 3 residues before the CDR3 end, and the germline J gene provides the missing end. V is TRBV10-3 and J is TRBJ1-1; 10 bases are a match to TRBD1. V shed 6 bases and J 7 bases; nucleotides not matched to a gene: 2. Germline CDR1 reads ENHRY; CDR2 reads SYGVKD. The CDR3 extends over 12 amino acids. CDR3 sequence: CAIRDRGDEAFF. The CDR3 DNA, read in part, is TGTGCCATCAGGGACAGGGGGGATGAA.

CDR3 residues: CASSPGQGAWNEQFF. The CDR3 DNA, read in part, is TGTGCCAGCAGCCCAGGACAGGGGGCTTGGAATGAG. V is TRBV7-3 and J is TRBJ2-1; 11 bases match TRBD1. The missing CDR3 end, 3 residues past where the read stops, is filled in from the germline J gene. Trimming cost V 5 bases and J 7 bases; bases outside gene matches: 7. This CDR3 is built from 15 residues. Germline CDR1 is SGHTA and CDR2 is FQGTGA. Variable domain in full (rest from reference TRBV7-3 and TRBJ2-1): GAGVSQTPSNKVTEKGKYVELRCDPISGHTALYWYRQSLGQGPEFLIYFQGTGAADDSGLPNDRFFAVRPEGSVSTLKIQRTERGDSAVYLCASSPGQGAWNEQFFGPGTRLTVL.

Points on this clone: The read gets to within 3 residues of the CDR3 end, and the germline J gene fills in the rest. The genes are TRBV11-2 and TRBJ2-7; D not resolved. The CDR3 spans 14 residues. Germline V CDR1 and CDR2: SGHAT, FQNNGV. Between the trimmed V and J ends, which lost 2 bases and 3 bases, there was a span of 11 bases. The part of the CDR3 DNA that was read is TGTGCCAGCAGCTTAAATAGTGCCTACTACGAG. Protein sequence: CASSLNSAYYE. In full, the CDR3 is CASSLNSAYYEQYF.

As regards this clone: Read data end 3 residues before the CDR3 end; the end is taken from the germline J gene. V usage is TRBV20-1 and J usage is TRBJ2-1; maybe TRBD2 (6 bases). Trimming removed 5 bases from V and 5 bases from J, with 16 bases in between. In germline, CDR1 is DFQATT, CDR2 SNEGSKA (reference sequence). This CDR3 region has 14 residues. CDR3 DNA (partial): TGCAGTGCTCGACTCCCGCGGGGTCACAATGAG. It yields the protein CSARLPRGHNE. The full CDR3 is CSARLPRGHNEQFF.

Remarks on this clone: The read ends 3 residues before the CDR3 terminus; that terminus is restored from the germline J gene. This chain connects TRBV2 to TRBJ2-3, with TRBD1 identical over 11 bases. This CDR3 region has 14 residues. Germline CDR1 reads SNHLY; CDR2 reads FYNNEI. CDR3 amino acids: CASSEGQGEETQYF. The covered CDR3 bases are TGTGCCAGCAGTGAGGGACAGGGGGAAGAGACG.

A note on this clone: The read ends 3 residues before the CDR3 terminus; that terminus is restored from the germline J gene. The chain links TRBV2 to TRBJ2-2; D perhaps matches TRBD2 (6 bases). V lost 4 bases and J lost 5, with 20 bases in between. This CDR3 contains 17 residues. Germline V gene sequence: CDR1 SNHLY, CDR2 FYNNEI. CDR3 DNA (partial): TGTGCCAGCAGTGTTCCGGGAGCTCAACGGGGGACCGGGGAG. It is translated as CASSVPGAQRGTGE. The whole CDR3 reads CASSVPGAQRGTGELFF.

Comment on this clone: The read finishes 3 residues shy of the CDR3 end, and the germline J gene is used to complete it. The chain employs TRBV20-1 and TRBJ1-2; 8 positions agree with TRBD1. The CDR3 consists of 12 residues. The V gene end was trimmed by 4 bases and the J gene end by 5 bases; junction bases not matched to a gene: 3. The germline CDR1 and CDR2 sequences are DFQATT and SNEGSKA (reference sequence). The CDR3 DNA, read in part, is TGCAGTGCTATTACAGGGGGATATGGC. Residues: CSAITGGYG. The CDR3, in full, reads CSAITGGYGYTF.

Regarding this clone: The read finishes 3 residues shy of the CDR3 end, and the germline J gene is used to complete it. The rearrangement uses TRBV20-1 and TRBJ1-4; D is possibly TRBD1 (6 bases). This CDR3 comprises 15 residues. Per germline, CDR1 DFQATT and CDR2 SNEGSKA (reference sequence). V lost 0 bases to trimming and J lost 4 bases, with 12 bases between them. The CDR3 bases that were read are TGCAGTGCTAGAGATTACAGGGACCTTAATGAAAAA. Its protein is CSARDYRDLNEK. In full, the CDR3 is CSARDYRDLNEKLFF.

A remark on this clone: Read sequence stops 3 residues before the CDR3 end, and the germline J gene provides the missing end. This chain joins TRBV13 and TRBJ2-1; D might be TRBD2 (5 bases). Germline loops: CDR1 PRHDT, CDR2 FYEKMQ (reference sequence). This CDR3 is built from 19 residues. The V end was cut by 4 bases, the J end by 1 base, with 23 bases between. The CDR3 bases that were read are TGTGCCAGCAGCTCTCGTACTAGTGGGAGAGGGTGGTCCTACAATGAG. Its translation is CASSSRTSGRGWSYNE. The full CDR3 protein is CASSSRTSGRGWSYNEQFF.

In regard to this clone: The read ends 3 residues before the CDR3 terminus; that terminus is restored from the germline J gene. The V gene is TRBV29-1, the J gene TRBJ2-3, with 9 bases aligning to TRBD2. CDR1 and CDR2 (germline): SQVTM, ANQGSEA. The CDR3 covers 15 residues. Trimming took 2 bases from V and 6 from J; bases not matched to a gene: 9. Incomplete CDR3 DNA: TGCAGCGTTGAAACTGGGCGGGAGGGCAGGGATACG. Its translation: CSVETGREGRDT. The whole CDR3 protein is CSVETGREGRDTQYF.

As for this clone: From the germline J gene comes the end of the CDR3, since the read stops 3 residues before it. V is TRBV20-1 and J is TRBJ2-3; 10 bases match TRBD1. This CDR3 comprises 14 residues. Per germline, CDR1 DFQATT and CDR2 SNEGSKA (reference sequence). CDR3 region: CSAIKTGGGQPQYF. The part of the CDR3 DNA that was read is TGCAGTGCTATAAAGACAGGGGGCGGACAGCCG.

As concerns this clone: The read ends 3 residues early relative to the CDR3; the germline J gene fills the gap. The chain is built from TRBV18 and TRBJ2-4; the match to TRBD1 covers 7 bases. Germline loops: CDR1 KGHSH, CDR2 LQKENI. This CDR3 comprises 13 residues. CDR3 bases read: TGTGCCAGCTCGCCCGGGACAGCGGATGGT. It specifies CASSPGTADG. The whole CDR3 protein reads CASSPGTADGQYF.

The CDR3 sequence: CASLRGGTDTQYF. CDR3 bases read: TGTGCCAGCCTTAGGGGAGGCACAGATACG. V gene TRBV27 combines with J gene TRBJ2-3; D tentatively fits TRBD1 or TRBD2 (5 bases each). Read coverage stops 3 residues before the CDR3 terminus; the germline J gene supplies the remainder. V was clipped by 8 bases and J by 1 base, with 10 bases between them. The germline gives CDR1 MNHEY, CDR2 SMNVEV (reference sequence). The CDR3 contains 13 residues.